This is a list of T cell receptor beta chains from one sample in a study of cytomegalovirus exposure and HLA in healthy donors. Sequencing was performed with immunoSEQ multiplex PCR; in TCRdb, only in-frame clones are kept and a portion is missing. The sample holds about 110,000 clones, approximately 89% seen once. Sequencing was performed on PBMCs. All receptors derive from a woman aged 18 to 35 in good health and CMV-seronegative. Both conserved end residues are part of each CDR3.

j_gene: TRBJ2-2
v_gene: TRBV4-2
CDR3aa: CASSLLPGLAGEGGELFF

j_gene: TRBJ2-2
v_gene: TRBV5-1
CDR3aa: CASSLIIGELFF

j_gene: TRBJ2-2
v_gene: TRBV4-3
CDR3aa: CASSRGTGGKSGELFF

j_gene: TRBJ2-7
v_gene: TRBV5-1
CDR3aa: CASSLGPGQGYEQYF

j_gene: TRBJ1-2
v_gene: TRBV5-1
CDR3aa: CASSLVQAGYGYTF

j_gene: TRBJ2-7
v_gene: TRBV5-1
CDR3aa: CASSLAGSYEQYF

j_gene: TRBJ1-2
v_gene: TRBV19
CDR3aa: CASSVRTGLYGYTF

j_gene: TRBJ2-5
v_gene: TRBV28
CDR3aa: CASSNTPGETGGVKTQYF

j_gene: TRBJ2-2
v_gene: TRBV15
CDR3aa: CATSRLTANTGELFF

j_gene: TRBJ1-2
v_gene: TRBV4-3
CDR3aa: CASSQDTGRGDGYTF

j_gene: TRBJ2-1
v_gene: TRBV11-2
CDR3aa: CASLAGDNEQFF

j_gene: TRBJ1-3
v_gene: TRBV30
CDR3aa: CAWNGDTSSGNTIYF

j_gene: TRBJ2-3
v_gene: TRBV29-1
CDR3aa: CSVAGPSTDTQYF

j_gene: TRBJ2-7
v_gene: TRBV2
CDR3aa: CASSGKGYEQYF

j_gene: TRBJ1-4
v_gene: TRBV18
CDR3aa: CASSPTGGWTNEKLFF

j_gene: TRBJ2-4
v_gene: TRBV10-3
CDR3aa: CAISEHLLGPTNIQYF

j_gene: TRBJ2-1
v_gene: TRBV6-5
CDR3aa: CASIKLAGGNNEQFF

j_gene: TRBJ2-7
v_gene: TRBV6-5
CDR3aa: CASSVYKGALYEQYF

j_gene: TRBJ2-7
v_gene: TRBV7-2
CDR3aa: CASRTGTSGPYEQYF

j_gene: TRBJ1-1
v_gene: TRBV7-9
CDR3aa: CASSPSYPTPNAFF

j_gene: TRBJ2-1
v_gene: TRBV7-9
CDR3aa: CASSLGDREYNEQFF

j_gene: TRBJ1-6
v_gene: TRBV5-4
CDR3aa: CASSLGQGKELYNSPLHF

j_gene: TRBJ2-3
v_gene: TRBV12-5
CDR3aa: CASGLVLTSGRGADTQYF

j_gene: TRBJ2-3
v_gene: TRBV9
CDR3aa: CASSVVALAGEDTQYF

j_gene: TRBJ2-3
v_gene: TRBV7-2
CDR3aa: CASSLGGRGPDTQYF

j_gene: TRBJ1-1
v_gene: TRBV7-9
CDR3aa: CASSFNRGRTEAFF

j_gene: TRBJ1-5
v_gene: TRBV7-9
CDR3aa: CASSITGEDQPQHF

j_gene: TRBJ2-6
v_gene: TRBV5-1
CDR3aa: CASSLSGVASGANVLTF

j_gene: TRBJ2-3
v_gene: TRBV4-2
CDR3aa: CASSQGYREDTQYF

j_gene: TRBJ2-5
v_gene: TRBV4-3
CDR3aa: CASSQDLRLAGTETQYF

j_gene: TRBJ1-2
v_gene: TRBV7-2
CDR3aa: CASSRTGGSSYGYTF

j_gene: TRBJ1-5
v_gene: TRBV5-6
CDR3aa: CASSLEGQGIHNQPQHF

j_gene: TRBJ2-1
v_gene: TRBV2
CDR3aa: CASSRFQGGVGEQFF

j_gene: TRBJ1-1
v_gene: TRBV5-1
CDR3aa: CASNEGGTEAFF

j_gene: TRBJ2-7
v_gene: TRBV4-3
CDR3aa: CASSQDLRQGADEQYF

j_gene: TRBJ1-4
v_gene: TRBV18
CDR3aa: CASSPLSQATNEKLFF

j_gene: TRBJ1-2
v_gene: TRBV15
CDR3aa: CATSRDLTVRFYGYTF

j_gene: TRBJ1-1
v_gene: TRBV30
CDR3aa: CAWGRGMNTEAFF

j_gene: TRBJ1-3
v_gene: TRBV6-5
CDR3aa: CASRTNRFGGNTIYF

j_gene: TRBJ2-1
v_gene: TRBV11-2
CDR3aa: CASSLGVDREQFF

j_gene: TRBJ2-7
v_gene: TRBV28
CDR3aa: CASSFPSSYEQYF

j_gene: TRBJ1-2
v_gene: TRBV5-4
CDR3aa: CASSLLVGGSYGYTF

j_gene: TRBJ1-1
v_gene: TRBV5-4
CDR3aa: CASSDYRDRETEAFF